Listed here are 29 T cell receptor beta chains from one sample, sequenced in a study of T-cell memory formation after mild COVID-19. TCRdb ran MiXCR on the 5' RACE reads and lists one entry per CDR3 protein. The table lists around 340,000 distinct CDR3 sequences, 14% of them singletons, with under 25% in the top ten. Sequencing was performed on PBMCs or a T cell subset sorted from them (not recorded which). The receptors were gathered from a man between 18 and 29 years old who had mild COVID-19 (a few samples of this study predate the infection). Cell type and time point are not known.

V gene TRBV6-5 combines with J gene TRBJ2-3, with D perhaps TRBD1 (6 bases). Trimming shortened V by 4 bases and J by 0 bases, and 14 bases separated the two germline ends. The CDR3 length is 16 residues. CDR1 and CDR2 (germline): MNHEY, SVGAGI. In DNA, the CDR3 is TGTGCCAGCAGTTGGACAGCCTATTCTAGCACAGATACGCAGTATTTT. It specifies CASSWTAYSSTDTQYF.

The chain carries TRBV24-1 and TRBJ1-2; TRBD1 is a possible D gene (5 bases). V lost 5 bases to trimming and J lost 4 bases, with 10 bases between them. CDR3 length equals 13 residues. Per germline, CDR1 KGHDR and CDR2 SFDVKD. The chain's CDR3 is CATSGGDSYGYTF. The CDR3 DNA sequence: TGTGCCACCAGTGGAGGGGATAGCTATGGCTACACCTTC.

This clonotype has just a few counts. The chain combines TRBV12-3 or TRBV12-4 with TRBJ1-1; tentative D call: TRBD1 (6 bases). The V gene lost 3 bases and the J gene lost 1 base, with 9 bases spanning the gap. The CDR3 is 14 amino acids. The DNA of the CDR3 is TGTGCCAGCAGTTTCCGGGACAAGAACACTGAAGCTTTCTTT. Its translation: CASSFRDKNTEAFF.

This clonotype has at least ten counts. J is TRBJ1-4 and V is TRBV4-3, with a possible D match to TRBD1 (6 bases). The CDR3 contains 15 residues. Trimming removed 2 bases from V and 8 bases from J, with 15 bases in between. Germline assignment: CDR1 LGHNA and CDR2 YSLEER. Here the CDR3 reads CASSQPGQSDEKLFF. As DNA, the CDR3 is TGCGCCAGCAGCCAACCAGGACAGTCAGACGAAAAACTGTTTTTT.

This clonotype was counted ten times or more. V and J are TRBV5-1 and TRBJ2-2; tentative D call: TRBD2 (6 bases). This CDR3 has 15 residues. V was trimmed by 1 base and J by 4 bases, leaving 11 bases between them. Germline CDR1 is SGHRS and CDR2 is YFSETQ. The CDR3 sequence: CASSLWQGGTGELFF. CDR3 nucleotides: TGCGCCAGCAGCTTGTGGCAGGGAGGCACCGGGGAGCTGTTTTTT.

The gene calls are TRBV27 and TRBJ1-4; D gene unclear. CDR3 length equals 16 residues. The germline V and J ends were trimmed by 6 bases and 2 bases, with 16 bases remaining between them. Germline V lookup: CDR1 MNHEY, CDR2 SMNVEV (reference sequence). The CDR3 DNA sequence: TGTGCCAGCAGCCCGGTCGGGATGGGGACTAATGAAAAACTGTTTTTT. Translation: CASSPVGMGTNEKLFF.

This clonotype was seen ten or more times. The genes are TRBV7-6 and TRBJ2-2; 11 bases match TRBD1. Germline V gene sequence: CDR1 SGHVS, CDR2 FNYEAQ. This CDR3 region has 15 residues. V shed 4 bases, J shed 4 bases, and the junction held 2 bases outside the gene matches. The CDR3 DNA reads as TGTGCCAGCAGCTCGGGACAGGGGGGCACCGGGGAGCTGTTTTTT. This codes for CASSSGQGGTGELFF.

This clonotype was counted a few times. CDR3 amino acids: CASSYFVGATNYGYTF. CDR3 sequence (DNA): TGTGCCAGCAGTTACTTTGTAGGGGCTACTAACTATGGCTACACCTTC. The V gene is TRBV6-5, the J gene TRBJ1-2; tentatively, D is TRBD1 (5 bases). The CDR3 is 16 amino acids. V was shortened by 1 base and J by 0 bases, with 12 bases between the two germline ends. Germline V CDR1 and CDR2: MNHEY, SVGAGI.

This clonotype was observed a handful of times. V and J are TRBV29-1 and TRBJ2-7; D gene ambiguous. Germline values: CDR1 SQVTM, CDR2 ANQGSEA. V was clipped by 4 bases and J by 3 bases, with 10 bases between them. The CDR3 sequence is 12 residues long. CDR3 DNA sequence: TGCAGCGTTGTCAAAGGGATCTACGAGCAGTACTTC. Its protein is CSVVKGIYEQYF.

The J gene is TRBJ2-3, the V gene TRBV6-5; the D call may be TRBD1 or TRBD2 (7 bases each). The V gene's germline CDR1 is MNHEY and CDR2 SVGAGI. V lost 5 bases to trimming and J lost 1 base, with 16 bases between them. CDR3 size: 16 residues. The CDR3 coding sequence is TGTGCCAGCAGTCTTCAGGGGGAGGGGGGCACAGATACGCAGTATTTT. Its translation is CASSLQGEGGTDTQYF.

Many counts were recorded for this clonotype. CDR3 nucleotide sequence: TGTGCCAGCAGCCTTTCGGGACAGGGATCGTACGGCTACACCTTC. Protein sequence: CASSLSGQGSYGYTF. This chain uses TRBV3-1 with TRBJ1-2; 9 nucleotides agree with TRBD1. V trimming: 4 bases; J trimming: 8 bases; junction bases outside the gene matches: 11. This CDR3 has 15 amino acids. CDR1 is LGHDT and CDR2 is YNNKEL in the germline V gene (reference sequence).

This clonotype was counted only a few times. The chain recombines TRBV20-1 with TRBJ1-5; D remains unclear. Germline values: CDR1 DFQATT, CDR2 SNEGSKA (reference sequence). V was cut by 4 bases and J by 9 bases, with 13 bases left in between. This CDR3 is 12 amino acids long. The CDR3 DNA reads TGCAGTGCTACCTCTATGATGGGGCCCCAGCATTTT. Protein product: CSATSMMGPQHF.

This chain connects TRBV15 to TRBJ2-5; 14 bases match TRBD2. Germline V gives CDR1 LNHNV, CDR2 YYDKDF (reference sequence). The CDR3 has 17 residues. The ends lost 2 bases at V and 5 bases at J; junction bases unmatched: 7. CDR3 DNA: TGTGCCACCAGCAGACCGGGGACTAGCGGGGGCGGGGAGACCCAGTACTTC. As protein: CATSRPGTSGGGETQYF.

The chain is built from TRBV25-1 and TRBJ1-6; possibly TRBD1 for D (5 bases). The V gene's germline CDR1 is MGHDK and CDR2 SYGVNS. Trimming stripped 3 bases from V and 3 bases from J, with 12 bases between. The length of the CDR3 is 16 residues. CDR3 region: CASSDHGAGYNSPLHF. CDR3 DNA sequence: TGTGCCAGCAGTGATCACGGGGCAGGCTATAATTCACCCCTCCACTTT.

This clonotype was observed a few times. This rearrangement joins TRBV18 to TRBJ2-7; a weak D match, TRBD1 (5 bases). V was pared by 6 bases and J by 3 bases, with 9 bases between. CDR3 length: 12 amino acids. CDR1 KGHSH and CDR2 LQKENI come from the germline V gene. Written as DNA, the CDR3 is TGTGCCAGCTCCCAGACAGACTACGAGCAGTACGTC. It is translated as CASSQTDYEQYV.

The sample holds a few counts of this clonotype. DNA of the CDR3: TGTGCCAGCAGCCCCCAAGCGGGGGATAGTACGCAGTATTTT. This translates into CASSPQAGDSTQYF. The chain recombines TRBV11-2 with TRBJ2-3, with 8 bases identical to TRBD2. The CDR3 extends over 14 amino acids. In germline, CDR1 is SGHAT, CDR2 FQNNGV. Trimming at V came to 5 bases and at J to 8 bases, leaving 9 bases not matched to a gene.

A few counts support this clonotype. V usage is TRBV10-3 and J usage is TRBJ2-1; TRBD2 aligns across 13 bases. The CDR3 contains 13 residues. Germline values: CDR1 ENHRY, CDR2 SYGVKD. Trimming cost V 11 bases and J 10 bases; bases outside gene matches: 8. The CDR3 coding sequence is TGTGCCTCCCGACTAGCGGGGGGTAGGGAGCAGTTCTTC. Protein sequence: CASRLAGGREQFF.

This clonotype has more than one count but fewer than ten. The chain recombines TRBV3-1 with TRBJ2-5; perhaps TRBD2 as D (5 bases). The V gene lost 1 base and the J gene lost 4 bases, with 7 bases spanning the gap. The CDR3 length is 13 residues. CDR1 and CDR2 (germline): LGHDT, YNNKEL (reference sequence). The CDR3 region is CASSQGGGETQYF. CDR3 coding DNA: TGTGCCAGCAGCCAAGGAGGAGGAGAGACCCAGTACTTC.

CDR3 amino acids: CASSVDRGDKYF. CDR3 nucleotides: TGTGCCAGCAGTGTTGACAGGGGGGATAAGTACTTC. This chain connects TRBV28 to TRBJ2-4; 9 bases are shared with TRBD1. This CDR3 is 12 amino acids long. Germline-derived CDR1 and CDR2 are MDHEN and SYDVKM. Trimming took 5 bases from V and 14 from J; bases not matched to a gene: 7.

This rearrangement joins TRBV5-4 to TRBJ1-1; D is unresolved. Deletions cut 0 bases from V and 4 bases from J, with 13 bases between. The CDR3 contains 15 residues. Germline V gene data show CDR1 as SGHNT and CDR2 as YYREEE (reference sequence). The CDR3 spells CASSLGFDGITEAFF. As DNA, the CDR3 is TGTGCCAGCAGCTTGGGTTTTGACGGGATCACTGAAGCTTTCTTT.

V usage is TRBV6-1 and J usage is TRBJ2-5; TRBD1 or TRBD2 may be the D gene (5 bases each). The CDR3 is made up of 15 amino acids. Germline CDR1 reads MNHNS; CDR2 reads SASEGT. V lost 8 bases, J lost 1 base, and 17 bases lay in between. The DNA of the CDR3 is TGTGCCAGCGAACCGGGACGCCGGGGCCAAGAGACCCAGTACTTC. Amino acid sequence: CASEPGRRGQETQYF.

The V and J genes are TRBV6-1 and TRBJ1-1; D gene ambiguous. Germline V gene sequence: CDR1 MNHNS, CDR2 SASEGT. V lost 2 bases and J lost 3, with 10 bases in between. This CDR3 is built from 14 residues. The CDR3 sequence is CASSERGPDTEAFF. As DNA, the CDR3 is TGTGCCAGCAGTGAACGAGGGCCAGACACTGAAGCTTTCTTT.

The chain combines TRBV7-2 with TRBJ1-5, with D unresolved. The CDR3 covers 14 residues. V was trimmed by 3 bases and J by 5 bases, leaving 11 bases between them. CDR1 SGHTA and CDR2 FQGNSA come from the germline V gene. The CDR3 loop reads CASSFYLGDQPQHF. DNA of the CDR3: TGTGCCAGCAGCTTCTATTTGGGAGATCAGCCCCAGCATTTT.

The chain is built from TRBV4-3 and TRBJ2-4; 7 bases match TRBD2. V lost 3 bases to trimming and J lost 2 bases; unmatched junction nucleotides: 13. The CDR3 is 18 residues long. Germline CDR1 LGHNA, CDR2 YSLEER. For the CDR3, the DNA is TGCGCCAGCAGCCAGGGGGGGAGGGGAATGGGGACCAAAAACATTCAGTACTTC. Encoded protein: CASSQGGRGMGTKNIQYF.

This clonotype occurred many times. V and J are TRBV12-3 or TRBV12-4 and TRBJ2-2; D may match TRBD1 or TRBD2 (6 bases each). The CDR3 runs 13 residues. The V and J ends lost 7 bases and 5 bases respectively, with 11 bases between them. The CDR3: CASKGGRTGELFF. Here the CDR3 DNA reads TGTGCCAGCAAGGGGGGCCGGACCGGGGAGCTGTTTTTT.

The genes are TRBV5-1 and TRBJ1-2; D uncertain. CDR1 SGHRS and CDR2 YFSETQ come from the germline V gene. The CDR3 has 12 residues. Trimming stripped 0 bases from V and 6 bases from J, with 6 bases between. The CDR3: CASSLAEDGYTF. The CDR3, as DNA: TGCGCCAGCAGCTTGGCCGAGGATGGCTACACCTTC.

The genes are TRBV11-2 and TRBJ2-1, with TRBD2 matching 8 bases. Looked up from germline, CDR1 is SGHAT and CDR2 is FQNNGV. V shed 1 base and J 7 bases; nucleotides not matched to a gene: 3. The CDR3 has 14 residues. CDR3 nucleotide sequence: TGTGCCAGCAGCTTAGGACTAGCGCAGAATGAGCAGTTCTTC. Encoded protein: CASSLGLAQNEQFF.

This clonotype was seen more than once but under ten times. This chain uses TRBV10-3 with TRBJ2-7; D remains unclear. V gave up 7 bases and J gave up 1 base, with 11 bases separating them. The germline CDR1 and CDR2 sequences are ENHRY and SYGVKD. The CDR3 sequence is 13 residues long. The CDR3 spells CAIITDRSYEQYF. The CDR3 region has the DNA TGTGCCATCATTACGGACCGTTCCTACGAGCAGTACTTC.

This clonotype was seen a few times. The chain joins TRBV20-1 to TRBJ1-3, with a possible D match to TRBD1 (5 bases). Deletions cut 0 bases from V and 2 bases from J, with 20 bases between. From germline, CDR1 is DFQATT and CDR2 SNEGSKA (reference sequence). The CDR3 extends over 18 amino acids. The CDR3 reads CSARDPRKGADPGNTIYF. The CDR3 DNA sequence: TGCAGTGCTAGAGACCCACGTAAAGGGGCCGATCCTGGAAACACCATATATTTT.